The sequence of this T cell receptor (beta chain) was determined in a study of T-cell reconstitution after alpha-beta-depleted transplantation in children. This clonotype showed up many times. For TCRbeta, the library was prepared with unique molecular identifiers. One entry per CDR3 protein, called by TCRdb with MiXCR from the PCR reads. The data contain 83,000 or so distinct CDR3 sequences, 7.5% to 9.5% of them singletons. CDR3 size: 14 residues. Between the trimmed V and J ends, which lost 6 bases and 3 bases, there was a span of 12 bases. The origin of this receptor is a human donor who donated a stem cell graft to a child with congenital amegakaryocytic thrombocytopenia. Source: PBMCs from the stem cell graft donor, taken from the stem cell graft. The gene calls are TRBV12-3 or TRBV12-4 and TRBJ1-5, with a possible D match to TRBD1 (5 bases). CDR3 region: CASRTGANNQPQHF. CDR3 sequence (DNA): TGTGCCAGCAGAACCGGGGCCAACAATCAGCCCCAGCATTTT.